The next 17 T cell receptor beta chains were all read from a single sample in a study of PD-1 blockade in mismatch repair-deficient tumors. TCRdb keeps only in-frame clones here, not all; method: immunoSEQ multiplex PCR. The data show some 50,000 clones, 77% seen once. This material consisted of PBMCs, taken before pembrolizumab treatment. The receptors stem from an adult with mismatch repair-deficient cancer.

This chain links TRBV5-8 with TRBJ2-7, with 10 bases identical to TRBD1. V shed 0 bases, J shed 7 bases, and the junction held 10 bases outside the gene matches. Germline V gene lookup returns CDR1 SGHTS and CDR2 YDEGEE. The CDR3 is 16 residues long. The CDR3 DNA reads as TGTGCCAGCAGCTTGGCTAGGGGACAGGGGCACGGAGAGCAGTACTTC. It yields the protein CASSLARGQGHGEQYF.

The genes are TRBV11-3 and TRBJ2-3, with D possibly being TRBD2 (5 bases). The CDR3 runs to 16 residues. The V end lost 5 bases, the J end lost 3 bases, and 18 bases lay between the germline ends. Germline CDR1 reads SGHNT; CDR2 reads YENEEA. CDR3 bases: TGTGCCAGCAGCCCCGGTTTTAGGGAGAAAACAGATACGCAGTATTTT. It yields the protein CASSPGFREKTDTQYF.

The chain carries TRBV7-2 and TRBJ2-7, with 9 bases matching TRBD2. The V gene's germline CDR1 is SGHTA and CDR2 FQGNSA. CDR3 size: 16 residues. The J segment lost 4 bases and the V segment lost 0 bases, leaving 7 bases of the junction unmatched. This CDR3 is CASSLARLAGPYEQYF. The CDR3 DNA reads as TGTGCCAGCAGCTTAGCAAGGCTAGCGGGACCGTACGAGCAGTACTTC.

The rearrangement joins TRBV7-9 to TRBJ1-1; D remains ambiguous. Germline V CDR1 and CDR2: SEHNR, FQNEAQ (reference sequence). The CDR3 is made up of 14 amino acids. V was cut by 1 base and J by 8 bases, with 14 bases left in between. CDR3 protein: CASSLEDGRTEAFF. CDR3 DNA: TGTGCCAGCAGCTTAGAGGACGGGCGAACCGAAGCTTTCTTT. The full variable domain, rest sourced from reference TRBV7-9 and TRBJ1-1, is DTGVSQNPRHKITKRGQNVTFRCDPISEHNRLYWYRQTLGQGPEFLTYFQNEAQLEKSRLLSDRFSAERPKGSFSTLEIQRTEQGDSAMYLCASSLEDGRTEAFFGQGTRLTVV.

The J gene is TRBJ1-1, the V gene TRBV7-9; D is possibly TRBD1 (6 bases). The CDR3 is made up of 14 amino acids. Trimming left V 8 bases short and J 7 bases short, with 20 bases between. CDR1 SEHNR and CDR2 FQNEAQ come from the germline V gene (reference sequence). The DNA for the CDR3 is TGTGCCAGCCGGTTACAGGGCCCTCTGGGTGAAGCTTTCTTT. It specifies CASRLQGPLGEAFF.

The genes are TRBV5-1 and TRBJ2-3; D gene ambiguous. Germline V gene lookup returns CDR1 SGHRS and CDR2 YFSETQ. V was trimmed by 4 bases and J by 6 bases, leaving 9 bases between them. CDR3 length: 12 residues. The CDR3 DNA sequence: TGCGCCAGCAGCCCCCGGTCGGATACGCAGTATTTT. It yields the protein CASSPRSDTQYF.

The chain employs TRBV11-3 and TRBJ2-7, with D perhaps TRBD2 (5 bases). The germline CDR1 and CDR2 sequences are SGHNT and YENEEA. The CDR3 runs to 14 residues. V lost 4 bases and J lost 1, with 11 bases in between. CDR3 DNA sequence: TGTGCCAGCAGCTCCGGGATTCGTTCCTACGAGCAGTACTTC. Its protein is CASSSGIRSYEQYF.

This clone has only a few counts. The chain links TRBV7-9 to TRBJ1-4, with D hard to call. The V and J ends lost 2 bases and 2 bases respectively, with 6 bases between them. Germline V gene lookup returns CDR1 SEHNR and CDR2 FQNEAQ (reference sequence). The CDR3 runs to 14 residues. CDR3 amino acids: CASSLSGTNEKLFF. The CDR3 DNA reads TGTGCCAGCAGCTTATCGGGGACTAATGAAAAACTGTTTTTT. Drawing the rest from reference TRBV7-9 and TRBJ1-4, the complete variable domain is DTGVSQNPRHKITKRGQNVTFRCDPISEHNRLYWYRQTLGQGPEFLTYFQNEAQLEKSRLLSDRFSAERPKGSFSTLEIQRTEQGDSAMYLCASSLSGTNEKLFFGSGTQLSVL.

The rearrangement uses TRBV7-9 and TRBJ1-1; D gene ambiguous. This CDR3 has 13 amino acids. Germline V gene data show CDR1 as SEHNR and CDR2 as FQNEAQ (reference sequence). With 0 bases removed from V and 6 bases from J, the gap between germline ends came to 8 bases. CDR3 bases: TGTGCCAGCAGCTTAGCGCAAAGGCCTGAAGCTTTCTTT. Its protein product is CASSLAQRPEAFF.

This clone appeared a single time. V gene TRBV7-9 combines with J gene TRBJ1-2; 7 nucleotides line up with TRBD1. The V gene end was trimmed by 5 bases and the J gene end by 2 bases; junction bases not matched to a gene: 5. CDR1 and CDR2 from the germline V gene are SEHNR and FQNEAQ (reference sequence). This CDR3 is 14 amino acids long. The CDR3 nucleotides read TGTGCCAGCAGCCGTGAGGGGGCAAACTATGGCTACACCTTC. Its translation: CASSREGANYGYTF.

This clone was detected a few times. The rearrangement joins TRBV6-1 to TRBJ2-7; 7 nucleotides align to TRBD2. V lost 4 bases, J lost 0 bases, and 6 bases stayed unmatched. Germline CDR1 is MNHNS and CDR2 is SASEGT. CDR3 length equals 15 residues. The chain's CDR3 is CASSGEGGSSYEQYF. CDR3 bases: TGTGCCAGCAGTGGGGAGGGAGGGAGCTCCTACGAGCAGTACTTC.

This clone was picked up one time. The CDR3 loop is CATSDEVKQFF. The CDR3 DNA reads as TGTGCCACCAGCGACGAGGTAAAGCAGTTCTTC. The chain couples TRBV15 to TRBJ2-1; D is uncertain. The CDR3 is 11 amino acids. CDR1 and CDR2 from the germline V gene are LNHNV and YYDKDF (reference sequence). Between the trimmed V and J ends, which lost 5 bases and 11 bases, there was a span of 10 bases. Full variable domain (outside the CDR3, taken from reference TRBV15 and TRBJ2-1): DAMVIQNPRYQVTQFGKPVTLSCSQTLNHNVMYWYQQKSSQAPKLLFHYYDKDFNNEADTPDNFQSRRPNTSFCFLDIRSPGLGDTAMYLCATSDEVKQFFGPGTRLTVL.

This rearrangement joins TRBV27 to TRBJ2-2; D may be TRBD1 (5 bases). Trimming stripped 5 bases from V and 5 bases from J, with 6 bases between. The CDR3 contains 12 residues. Germline values: CDR1 MNHEY, CDR2 SMNVEV (reference sequence). CDR3 sequence reads: CASSQGTGELFF. The CDR3 region has the DNA TGTGCCAGCAGTCAGGGAACCGGGGAGCTGTTTTTT.

The chain uses TRBV4-3 and TRBJ2-3; no clear D. This CDR3 comprises 14 residues. Trimming took off 0 bases at V and 4 bases at J, with 8 bases between the two ends. Germline loops: CDR1 LGHNA, CDR2 YSLEER. This CDR3 is CASSQELGSDTQYF. The CDR3 region has the DNA TGCGCCAGCAGCCAAGAGCTTGGGTCAGATACGCAGTATTTT.

This clone is a singleton in its sample. The chain combines TRBV11-2 with TRBJ2-3; D possibly corresponds to TRBD2 (5 bases). Between the trimmed V and J ends, which lost 4 bases and 0 bases, there was a span of 8 bases. This CDR3 has 14 amino acids. Germline V gene data show CDR1 as SGHAT and CDR2 as FQNNGV. The chain's CDR3 is CASSWGVSTDTQYF. As DNA, the CDR3 is TGTGCCAGCAGCTGGGGAGTCAGCACAGATACGCAGTATTTT.

Concerning this clone: One junction end disagrees with the germline gene, perhaps due to a read error. This rearrangement joins TRBV7-7 to TRBJ2-2; 9 nucleotides agree with TRBD1. This CDR3 has 16 amino acids. CDR1 is SSHAT and CDR2 is FNYEAQ in the germline V gene (reference sequence). CDR3 residues: CASSARPGTGTGELFF. The DNA of the CDR3 is TGTGCTAGCAGCGCACGTCCCGGGACAGGGACCGGGGAGCTGTTTTTT.

This clone came up a few times. The same CDR3 arises from other DNA sequences in this sample as well. The V call is TRBV5-8, the J call TRBJ1-5; tentatively, D is TRBD1 (5 bases). Germline V lookup: CDR1 SGHTS, CDR2 YDEGEE. V was clipped by 2 bases and J by 2 bases, with 11 bases between them. The CDR3 spans 15 residues. CDR3 in DNA: TGTGCCAGCAGCTTAATGCAGGGTGGCAATCAGCCCCAGCATTTT. Its translation is CASSLMQGGNQPQHF. The entire variable domain, with the rest obtained from reference TRBV5-8 and TRBJ1-5, is as follows: EAGVTQSPTHLIKTRGQQATLRCSPISGHTSVYWYQQALGLGLQFLLWYDEGEERNRGNFPPRFSGRQFPNYSSELNVNALELEDSALYLCASSLMQGGNQPQHFGDGTRLSIL.